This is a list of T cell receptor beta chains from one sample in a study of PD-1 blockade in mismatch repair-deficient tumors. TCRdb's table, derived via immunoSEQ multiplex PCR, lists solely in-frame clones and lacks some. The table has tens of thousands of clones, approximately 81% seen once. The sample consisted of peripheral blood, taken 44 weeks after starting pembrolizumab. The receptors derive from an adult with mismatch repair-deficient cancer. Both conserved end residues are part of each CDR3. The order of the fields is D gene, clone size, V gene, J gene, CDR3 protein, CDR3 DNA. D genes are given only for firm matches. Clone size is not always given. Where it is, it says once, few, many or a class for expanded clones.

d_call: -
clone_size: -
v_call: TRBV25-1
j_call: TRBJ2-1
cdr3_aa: CASSEYGRNEQFF
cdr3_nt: TGTGCCAGCAGTGAATATGGGCGAAATGAGCAGTTCTTC

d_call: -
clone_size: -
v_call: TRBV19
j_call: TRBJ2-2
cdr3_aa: CASHGLGELFF
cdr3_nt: TGTGCCAGTCACGGACTCGGGGAGCTGTTTTTT

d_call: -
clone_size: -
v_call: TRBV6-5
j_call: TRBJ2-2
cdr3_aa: CASSYPASGNTGELFF
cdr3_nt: TGTGCCAGCAGTTACCCCGCTTCCGGGAACACCGGGGAGCTGTTTTTT

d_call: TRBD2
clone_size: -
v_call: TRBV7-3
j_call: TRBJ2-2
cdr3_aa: CASSPRGRGLGELFF
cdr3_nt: TGTGCCAGCAGCCCCCGGGGGAGGGGACTCGGGGAGCTGTTTTTT

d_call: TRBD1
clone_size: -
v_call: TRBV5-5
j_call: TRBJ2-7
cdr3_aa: CASSPVLGTGYYEQYF
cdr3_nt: TGTGCCAGCAGCCCGGTTCTCGGGACAGGTTACTACGAGCAGTACTTC

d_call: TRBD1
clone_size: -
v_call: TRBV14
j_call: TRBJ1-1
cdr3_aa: CASSQDMGQGWGTEAFF
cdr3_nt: TGTGCCAGCAGCCAAGATATGGGACAGGGGTGGGGCACTGAAGCTTTCTTT

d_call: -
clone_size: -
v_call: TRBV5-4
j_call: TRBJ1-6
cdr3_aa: CASSLEPQNNSPLHF
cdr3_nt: TGTGCCAGCAGCTTGGAACCGCAGAACAATTCACCCCTCCACTTT

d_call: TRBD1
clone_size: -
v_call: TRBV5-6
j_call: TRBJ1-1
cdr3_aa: CASSRGTGAMNTEAFF
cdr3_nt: TGTGCCAGCAGCAGAGGGACAGGCGCCATGAACACTGAAGCTTTCTTT

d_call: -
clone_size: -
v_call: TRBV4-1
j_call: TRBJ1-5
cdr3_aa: CASSQKDGTTRPQHF
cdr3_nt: TGCGCCAGCAGCCAGAAAGACGGGACAACCCGGCCCCAGCATTTT

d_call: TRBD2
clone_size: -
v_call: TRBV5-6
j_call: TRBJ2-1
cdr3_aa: CASSKGLAGGILEQFF
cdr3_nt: TGTGCCAGCAGCAAGGGACTAGCGGGAGGAATTCTTGAGCAGTTCTTC

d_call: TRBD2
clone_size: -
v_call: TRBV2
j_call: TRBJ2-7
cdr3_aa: CASSEAGGPPYEQYF
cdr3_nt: TGTGCCAGCAGTGAGGCGGGAGGTCCCCCCTACGAGCAGTACTTC

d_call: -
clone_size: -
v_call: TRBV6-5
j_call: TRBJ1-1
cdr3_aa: CASSLSGGGLAFF
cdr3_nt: TGTGCCAGCAGTTTGTCCGGTGGAGGTTTAGCTTTCTTT

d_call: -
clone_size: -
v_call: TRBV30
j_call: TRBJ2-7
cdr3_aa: CAWNRRRLNDEQYF
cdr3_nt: TGTGCCTGGAACCGTCGACGGTTGAATGACGAGCAGTACTTC

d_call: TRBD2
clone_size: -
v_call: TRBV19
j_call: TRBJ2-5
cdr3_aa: CASSMGLAGGQETQYF
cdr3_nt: TGTGCCAGTAGTATGGGGCTAGCGGGAGGGCAAGAGACCCAGTACTTC

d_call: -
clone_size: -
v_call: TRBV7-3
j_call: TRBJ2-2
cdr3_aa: CASSLTPHTGELFF
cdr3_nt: TGTGCCAGCAGCTTAACGCCCCACACCGGGGAGCTGTTTTTT

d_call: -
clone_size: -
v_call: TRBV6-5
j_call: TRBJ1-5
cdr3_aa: CASSLPSGQPQHF
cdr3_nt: TGTGCCAGCAGTCTTCCGTCCGGTCAGCCCCAGCATTTT

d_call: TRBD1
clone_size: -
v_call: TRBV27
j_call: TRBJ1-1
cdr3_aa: CASSFNRGTEAFF
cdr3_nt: TGTGCCAGCAGTTTTAACAGGGGGACTGAAGCTTTCTTT

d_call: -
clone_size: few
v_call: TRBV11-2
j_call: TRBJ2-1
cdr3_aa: CASSLWLASYNEQFF
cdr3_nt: TGTGCCAGCAGCTTATGGCTAGCGAGCTACAATGAGCAGTTCTTC

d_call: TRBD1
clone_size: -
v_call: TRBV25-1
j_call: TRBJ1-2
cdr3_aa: CASIDRDGYTF
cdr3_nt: TGTGCCAGCATCGACAGGGATGGCTACACCTTC

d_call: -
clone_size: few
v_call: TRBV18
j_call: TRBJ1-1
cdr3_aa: CASSPPWAFSRMNTEAFF
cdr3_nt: TGTGCCAGCTCACCCCCCTGGGCTTTCTCTCGAATGAACACTGAAGCTTTCTTT

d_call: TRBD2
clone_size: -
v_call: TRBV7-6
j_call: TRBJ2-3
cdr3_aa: CASSLGPNSGRGTDTQYF
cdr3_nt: TGTGCCAGCAGCTTAGGACCGAATAGCGGGAGAGGGACAGATACGCAGTATTTT

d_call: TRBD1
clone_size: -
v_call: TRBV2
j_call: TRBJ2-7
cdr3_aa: CASSQGQGPYEQYF
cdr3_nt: TGTGCCAGCAGTCAAGGACAGGGGCCCTACGAGCAGTACTTC

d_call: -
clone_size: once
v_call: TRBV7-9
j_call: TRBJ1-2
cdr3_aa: CASSLGHTNYGYTF
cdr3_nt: TGTGCCAGCAGCTTGGGACACACAAACTATGGCTACACCTTC

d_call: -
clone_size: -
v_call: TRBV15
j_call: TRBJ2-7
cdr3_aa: CATRSLASYEQYF
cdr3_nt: TGTGCCACCAGATCTTTAGCCTCCTACGAGCAGTACTTC

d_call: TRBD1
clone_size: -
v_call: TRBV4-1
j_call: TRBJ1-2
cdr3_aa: CASSQPPPGQGWETF
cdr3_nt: TGCGCCAGCAGCCAACCGCCGCCCGGACAGGGGTGGGAGACCTTC

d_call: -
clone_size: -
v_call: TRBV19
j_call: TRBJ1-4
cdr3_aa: CADCGGREKLFF
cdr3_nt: TGTGCCGACTGTGGGGGGCGTGAAAAACTGTTTTTT

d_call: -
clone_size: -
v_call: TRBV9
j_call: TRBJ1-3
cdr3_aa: CASQADGSGNTIYF
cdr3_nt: TGTGCCAGCCAGGCGGACGGCTCTGGAAACACCATATATTTT

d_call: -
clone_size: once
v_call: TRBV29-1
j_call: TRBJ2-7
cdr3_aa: CSVQTSYEQYF
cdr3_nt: TGCAGCGTACAAACTAGCTACGAGCAGTACTTC

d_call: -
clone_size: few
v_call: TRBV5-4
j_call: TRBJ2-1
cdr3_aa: CASSHPTQDEQFF
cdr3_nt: TGTGCCAGCAGCCATCCTACCCAAGATGAGCAGTTCTTC

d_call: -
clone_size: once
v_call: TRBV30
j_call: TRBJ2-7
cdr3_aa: CAWSRALSSYEQYF
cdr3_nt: TGTGCCTGGAGCAGGGCTCTAAGCTCCTACGAGCAGTACTTC

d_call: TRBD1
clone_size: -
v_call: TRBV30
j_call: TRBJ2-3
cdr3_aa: CAWSRGLEDTQYF
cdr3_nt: TGTGCCTGGAGTAGGGGGCTGGAAGATACGCAGTATTTT

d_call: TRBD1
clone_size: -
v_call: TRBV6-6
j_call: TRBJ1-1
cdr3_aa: CASRVTGGETEAFF
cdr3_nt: TGTGCCAGCAGGGTGACAGGGGGTGAGACTGAAGCTTTCTTT

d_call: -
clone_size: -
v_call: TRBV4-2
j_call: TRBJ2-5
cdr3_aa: CASSPTRRETQYF
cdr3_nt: TGTGCCAGCAGCCCCACTCGAAGGGAGACCCAGTACTTC

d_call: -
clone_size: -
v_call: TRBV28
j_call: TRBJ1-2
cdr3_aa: CASSPTSGTESNYGYTF
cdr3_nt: TGTGCCAGCAGTCCGACCTCCGGGACCGAGTCTAACTATGGCTACACCTTC

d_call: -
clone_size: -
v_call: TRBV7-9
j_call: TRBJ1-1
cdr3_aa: CASSPVRTEAFF
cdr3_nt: TGTGCCAGCAGTCCCGTCCGTACTGAAGCTTTCTTT

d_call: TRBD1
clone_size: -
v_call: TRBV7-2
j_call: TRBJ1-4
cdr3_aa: CASSLGTATNEKLFF
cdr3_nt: TGTGCCAGCAGCTTGGGGACAGCAACTAATGAAAAACTGTTTTTT

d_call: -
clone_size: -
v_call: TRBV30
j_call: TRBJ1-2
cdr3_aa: CALNPGLQGYTF
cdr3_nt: TGTGCCTTGAATCCGGGACTCCAGGGCTACACCTTC

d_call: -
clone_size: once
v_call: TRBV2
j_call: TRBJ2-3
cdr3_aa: CASSEDTQYF
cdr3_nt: TGTGCCAGCAGTGAAGATACGCAGTATTTT

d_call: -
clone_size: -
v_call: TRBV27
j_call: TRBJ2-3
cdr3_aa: CASSFRGKSTDTQYF
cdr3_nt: TGTGCCAGCAGTTTTCGTGGGAAGAGCACAGATACGCAGTATTTT

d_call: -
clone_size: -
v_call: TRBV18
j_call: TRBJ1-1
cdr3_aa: CASSPRPTEAFF
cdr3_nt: TGTGCCAGCTCACCCCGACCCACTGAAGCTTTCTTT

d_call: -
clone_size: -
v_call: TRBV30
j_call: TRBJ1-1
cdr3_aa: CAWSGGFSGTEAFF
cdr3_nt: TGTGCCTGGAGTGGAGGGTTCAGCGGCACTGAAGCTTTCTTT

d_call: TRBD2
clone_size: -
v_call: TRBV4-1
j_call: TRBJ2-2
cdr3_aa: CASSLKFLAGGPDTGELFF
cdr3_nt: TGCGCCAGCAGCCTAAAATTCTTAGCGGGAGGGCCTGACACCGGGGAGCTGTTTTTT

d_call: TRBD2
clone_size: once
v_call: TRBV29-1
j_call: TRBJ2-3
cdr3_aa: CSESREVTDTQYF
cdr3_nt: TGCAGCGAGTCCCGGGAGGTGACAGATACGCAGTATTTT

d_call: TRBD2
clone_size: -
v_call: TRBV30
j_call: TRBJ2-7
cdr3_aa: CAWSVRLAEAQEQYF
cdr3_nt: TGTGCCTGGAGTGTACGCCTAGCGGAAGCCCAGGAGCAGTACTTC

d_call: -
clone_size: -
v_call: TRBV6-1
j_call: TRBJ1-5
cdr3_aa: CASSEDTSGAQPQHF
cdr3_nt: TGTGCCAGCAGTGAAGATACCTCTGGGGCTCAGCCCCAGCATTTT

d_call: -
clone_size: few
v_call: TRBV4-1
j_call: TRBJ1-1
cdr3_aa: CASSQGRRDTEAFF
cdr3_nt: TGCGCCAGCAGCCAAGGCAGGAGGGACACTGAAGCTTTCTTT

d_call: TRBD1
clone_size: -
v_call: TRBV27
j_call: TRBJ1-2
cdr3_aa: CASSFQGQGSSYTF
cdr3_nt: TGTGCCAGCAGTTTCCAAGGACAGGGATCGAGCTACACCTTC

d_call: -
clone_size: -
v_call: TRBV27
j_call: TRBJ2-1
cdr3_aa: CASSQFGAYNEQFF
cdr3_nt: TGTGCCAGCAGTCAATTCGGGGCTTACAATGAGCAGTTCTTC

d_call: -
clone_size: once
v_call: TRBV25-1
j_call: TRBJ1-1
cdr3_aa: CASSPGNTEAFF
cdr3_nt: TGTGCCAGCAGTCCAGGGAATACTGAAGCTTTCTTT

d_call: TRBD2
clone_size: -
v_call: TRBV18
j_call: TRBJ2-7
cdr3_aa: CASSPGTSGYYEQYF
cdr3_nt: TGTGCCAGCTCACCGGGGACTAGCGGATACTACGAGCAGTACTTC

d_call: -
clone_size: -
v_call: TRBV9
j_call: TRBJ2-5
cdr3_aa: CASSEGTNQETQYF
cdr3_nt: TGTGCCAGCAGCGAAGGGACAAACCAAGAGACCCAGTACTTC

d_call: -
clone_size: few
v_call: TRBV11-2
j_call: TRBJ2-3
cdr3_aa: CASRGLRAGTDTQYF
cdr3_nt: TGTGCCAGCCGAGGGCTTAGAGCGGGCACAGATACGCAGTATTTT

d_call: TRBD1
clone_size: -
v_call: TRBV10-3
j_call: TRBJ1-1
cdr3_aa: CAISEIGGTAFF
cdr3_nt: TGTGCCATCAGTGAAATAGGGGGCACAGCTTTCTTT

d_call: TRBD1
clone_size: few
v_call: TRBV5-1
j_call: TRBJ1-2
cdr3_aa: CASSLGQGGGYTF
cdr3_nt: TGCGCCAGCAGCTTGGGACAGGGTGGTGGCTACACCTTC

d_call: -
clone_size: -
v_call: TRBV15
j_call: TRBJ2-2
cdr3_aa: CATSRDARGGGELFF
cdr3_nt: TGTGCCACCAGCAGAGATGCCAGAGGTGGCGGGGAGCTGTTTTTT

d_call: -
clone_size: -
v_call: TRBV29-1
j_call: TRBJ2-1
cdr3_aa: CSVEGPSRVVNEQFF
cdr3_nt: TGCAGCGTTGAAGGGCCCTCTAGGGTTGTTAATGAGCAGTTCTTC

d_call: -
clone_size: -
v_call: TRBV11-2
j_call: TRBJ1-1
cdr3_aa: CASSLGLGNTEAFF
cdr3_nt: TGTGCCAGCAGCTTAGGACTGGGAAACACTGAAGCTTTCTTT

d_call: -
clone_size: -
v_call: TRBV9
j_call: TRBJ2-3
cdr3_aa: CASSVQITDTQYF
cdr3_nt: TGTGCCAGCAGCGTCCAGATCACAGATACGCAGTATTTT

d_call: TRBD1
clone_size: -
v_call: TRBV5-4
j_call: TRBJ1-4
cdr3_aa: CASSPSGGQSHEKLFF
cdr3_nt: TGTGCCAGCAGCCCGAGTGGGGGACAGTCCCATGAAAAACTGTTTTTT

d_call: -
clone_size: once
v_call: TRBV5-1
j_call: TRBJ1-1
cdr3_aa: CASSYSGMGMNTEAFF
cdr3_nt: TGCGCCAGCAGTTATTCGGGGATGGGCATGAACACTGAAGCTTTCTTT